The TCR beta chain described here comes from a study of shared clonotypes between healthy human individuals. Study-level background: The study drew on two women and three men aged 18 to 49 as donors.

V lost 1 base to trimming and J lost 6 bases, with 7 bases between them. Germline V gives CDR1 SGHNT, CDR2 YYREEE (reference sequence). The CDR3 is made up of 12 amino acids. Using immunoSEQ multiplex PCR, the repertoire was profiled, and TCRdb retains in-frame clones only, with some absent. The sample has approximately 320,000 clones; over 75% are singletons. This rearrangement joins TRBV5-4 to TRBJ1-2; D gene ambiguous. The sequence came from a man aged 18 to 35 in good health. Input material: memory CD8+ T cells sorted from blood. The subset is: CD45RO+ cells pooled with CCR7-negative TemRA cells. CDR3 region: CASSLWEDGYTF. The CDR3, as DNA: TGTGCCAGCAGCTTGTGGGAGGATGGCTACACCTTC.